Presented here are 27 T cell receptor beta chains from one specimen sequenced in a study of blood T cells in healthy people across ages. With a J-beta primer mix and a sample-barcoded 5' primer, a second PCR ran roughly 6 to 11 cycles. TCRdb itself ran the 5' RACE reads through MiXCR, one entry per CDR3 protein. This table holds fewer than 2 million distinct CDR3 sequences, roughly two fifths found once. The sequenced sample was blood. All receptors come from a human donor in good health.

The rearrangement links TRBV6-6 to TRBJ1-5; D uncertain. Germline V CDR1 and CDR2: MNHNY, SVGAGI (reference sequence). This CDR3 comprises 13 residues. V lost 8 bases and J 2 bases, leaving 10 bases between the germline ends. The CDR3 DNA reads TGTGCCAGCGACAATCGGGGCAATCAGCCCCAGCATTTT. Translation: CASDNRGNQPQHF.

This clonotype was counted a few times. The chain uses TRBV5-6 and TRBJ2-5, with 8 bases aligning to TRBD1. There are 13 residues in the CDR3. Germline CDR1 reads SGHDT; CDR2 reads YYEEEE. J lost 4 bases, V lost 4 bases, and 3 bases had no gene match. As DNA, the CDR3 is TGTGCCAGCAGCAAGACAGGGGTAGAGACCCAGTACTTC. This gives the protein CASSKTGVETQYF.

As concerns this clonotype: A junction boundary mismatches the germline segment, possibly from a read error. This chain joins TRBV29-1 and TRBJ2-1, with 9 bases identical to TRBD2. CDR1 SQVTM and CDR2 ANQGSEA come from the germline V gene. This CDR3 comprises 15 residues. The CDR3 nucleotides are TGCAGCGTTGAAGATTTGGGACTAGCAAACAATGAGCGGTTCTTC. It is translated as CSVEDLGLANNERFF.

The CDR3 here is CASSYGLEGSSSYEQYF. The CDR3 nucleotides are TGTGCCAGCAGTTACGGTTTGGAGGGATCGTCCTCCTACGAGCAGTACTTC. This chain links TRBV6-5 with TRBJ2-7; tentative D call: TRBD2 (6 bases). V was cut by 2 bases and J by 0 bases, with 17 bases left in between. The length of the CDR3 is 17 residues. The germline V gene encodes CDR1 MNHEY and CDR2 SVGAGI.

The DNA for the CDR3 is TGTGCCAGCAGCGACCAAAAACTGTTTTTT. It is translated as CASSDQKLFF. V gene TRBV9 combines with J gene TRBJ1-4, with unresolved D. Germline V gene lookup returns CDR1 SGDLS and CDR2 YYNGEE. CDR3 size: 10 residues. V gave up 3 bases and J gave up 9 bases, with 3 bases separating them.

This clonotype showed up just once. The chain links TRBV27 to TRBJ1-3; D is unresolved. The CDR3 totals 15 residues. The V end was cut by 7 bases, the J end by 1 base, with 14 bases between. Germline V gene lookup returns CDR1 MNHEY and CDR2 SMNVEV (reference sequence). The CDR3 DNA sequence: TGTGCCAGCATCCCAAGAGGCCTATCTGGAAACACCATATATTTT. This sequence encodes CASIPRGLSGNTIYF.

This chain connects TRBV5-1 to TRBJ2-4, with D perhaps TRBD1 (5 bases). CDR3 length equals 18 residues. Germline V gene lookup returns CDR1 SGHRS and CDR2 YFSETQ. The germline V and J ends were trimmed by 1 base and 1 base, with 18 bases remaining between them. The CDR3 coding sequence is TGCGCCAGCAGCTTGACGACAGTAACTCCGTGGGCCAAAAACATTCAGTACTTC. Its translation is CASSLTTVTPWAKNIQYF.

This clonotype was seen only a few times. The rearrangement joins TRBV27 to TRBJ2-5; 7 bases are shared with TRBD1. The junction had 11 bases not matched to a gene; V was cut back by 5 bases and J by 2 bases. The V gene's germline CDR1 is MNHEY and CDR2 SMNVEV (reference sequence). This CDR3 region has 16 residues. In DNA, the CDR3 is TGTGCCAGCAGTAGCCCGGGACAGAGGGTACAAGAGACCCAGTACTTC. It translates to CASSSPGQRVQETQYF.

The rearrangement uses TRBV4-3 and TRBJ1-2, with D possibly TRBD1 on 5 matching bases. Trimming cost V 0 bases and J 7 bases, with 21 bases left between them. Per germline, CDR1 LGHNA and CDR2 YSLEER. This CDR3 has 17 amino acids. DNA for the CDR3: TGCGCCAGCAGCCAAGACCACAGGCTTAGGAAAAACCGTGGCTACACCTTC. As protein: CASSQDHRLRKNRGYTF.

The rearrangement joins TRBV6-2 or TRBV6-3 to TRBJ2-6, with TRBD1 matching over 9 bases. This CDR3 is 18 amino acids long. Germline CDR1 reads MNHEY; CDR2 reads SVGEGT. After removal of 6 bases from V and 2 bases from J, the junction contained 11 bases not matched to a gene. In DNA form, the CDR3 reads TGTGCCAGCAGCCCCGGGACAGGGAATTTACCTGGGGCCAACGTCCTGACTTTC. Amino acid sequence: CASSPGTGNLPGANVLTF.

The J gene is TRBJ2-5, the V gene TRBV4-3; 10 nucleotides align to TRBD2. CDR3 length: 16 amino acids. CDR1 is LGHNA and CDR2 is YSLEER in the germline V gene. Unmatched junction bases numbered 4, after V lost 1 base and J lost 2 bases. Written as DNA, the CDR3 is TGCGCCAGCAGCCAAGTCTGGACTAGCGGACAAGAGACCCAGTACTTC. This sequence encodes CASSQVWTSGQETQYF.

This clonotype came up a few times. Germline and junction disagree at one end, which may indicate a read error. The chain has TRBV6-5 and TRBJ1-6, with D unresolved. Per germline, CDR1 MNHEY and CDR2 SVGAGI. The CDR3 spans 14 residues. In DNA form, the CDR3 reads TGTACCAGCAGTTACGGTTTTAGGAATTCACCCCTCCACTTT. Translated, it gives CTSSYGFRNSPLHF.

The J gene is TRBJ2-7, the V gene TRBV2, with TRBD1 matching over 8 bases. The CDR3 is made up of 14 amino acids. Trimming took 4 bases from V and 3 from J; bases not matched to a gene: 5. Germline V gene sequence: CDR1 SNHLY, CDR2 FYNNEI. As DNA, the CDR3 is TGTGCCAGCAGTGCAGGGGGCATTATCTACGAGCAGTACTTC. Its translation: CASSAGGIIYEQYF. Looking up the rest from reference TRBV2 and TRBJ2-7 gives the full variable domain: EPEVTQTPSHQVTQMGQEVILRCVPISNHLYFYWYRQILGQKVEFLVSFYNNEISEKSEIFDDQFSVERPDGSNFTLKIRSTKLEDSAMYFCASSAGGIIYEQYFGPGTRLTVT.

The chain uses TRBV6-2 or TRBV6-3 and TRBJ2-5; the match to TRBD1 covers 7 bases. Germline V gene data show CDR1 as MNHEY and CDR2 as SVGEGT. V shed 6 bases, J shed 7 bases, and the junction held 11 bases outside the gene matches. The CDR3 runs to 14 residues. The chain's CDR3 is CASRGIDRERTQYF. CDR3 sequence (DNA): TGTGCCAGCAGGGGAATCGACAGGGAGAGGACCCAGTACTTC.

About this clonotype itself: As the CDR3 is not closed by the conserved phenylalanine or tryptophan, this likely results from a read error. The V call is TRBV5-6, the J call TRBJ2-7; 7 nucleotides align to TRBD1. The tail of the sequence fits TRBJ2-4 better, so the J call may be wrong. Per germline, CDR1 SGHDT and CDR2 YYEEEE. CDR3 length: 14 amino acids. The CDR3 nucleotides are TGTGCCAGCAGCTTAGGGGACAGTCAAAACATTCAGTACTCC. It encodes CASSLGDSQNIQYS.

The CDR3 sequence is CASSLRGGALEAGYF. The CDR3 bases are TGTGCCAGCAGCTTAAGAGGCGGGGCACTTGAGGCCGGGTATTTT. The chain has TRBV7-3 and TRBJ2-3; D might be TRBD2 (6 bases). Trimming removed 1 base at V and 14 bases at J, with 22 bases between. The CDR3 extends over 15 amino acids. CDR1 and CDR2 from the germline V gene are SGHTA and FQGTGA.

CDR3 in amino acids: CASSYSIVPSGEETQYF. The DNA of the CDR3 is TGTGCCAGCAGTTACTCGATCGTTCCTAGCGGGGAAGAGACCCAGTACTTC. The rearrangement links TRBV6-6 to TRBJ2-5; TRBD2 agrees at 9 bases. Germline CDR1 and CDR2: MNHNY and SVGAGI (reference sequence). The CDR3 loop spans 17 amino acids. The trim removed 0 bases at V and 3 bases at J, leaving 8 bases unmatched.

As regards this clonotype: A junction end diverges from the germline sequence, so it may reflect a read error. V and J are TRBV10-3 and TRBJ2-4; no definite D call. CDR1 is ENHRY, CDR2 SYGVKD, per germline. The CDR3 totals 15 residues. The CDR3 DNA sequence: TGTGCCATCAGTGATCAGGCCCGAGCCCCCTACGAGCAGTGCTTC. Translated, it gives CAISDQARAPYEQCF.

At least ten counts were recorded for this clonotype. The chain employs TRBV3-1 and TRBJ1-2; D possibly corresponds to TRBD1 (5 bases). Trimming took off 4 bases at V and 7 bases at J, with 16 bases between the two ends. The CDR3 is made up of 14 amino acids. Germline assignment: CDR1 LGHDT and CDR2 YNNKEL (reference sequence). DNA of the CDR3: TGTGCCAGCAGCCCCGGGGGAAGTAGGGTTGGCTACACCTTC. Its protein is CASSPGGSRVGYTF.

The chain is built from TRBV3-1 and TRBJ1-6; D unclear. V was clipped by 1 base and J by 7 bases, with 11 bases between them. The germline gives CDR1 LGHDT, CDR2 YNNKEL (reference sequence). The CDR3 runs 15 residues. CDR3 loop: CASSQVSPDNSPLHF. CDR3 nucleotide sequence: TGTGCCAGCAGCCAAGTTTCCCCTGACAATTCACCCCTCCACTTT. Full variable domain (rest looked up from reference TRBV3-1 and TRBJ1-6): DTAVSQTPKYLVTQMGNDKSIKCEQNLGHDTMYWYKQDSKKFLKIMFSYNNKELIINETVPNRFSPKSPDKAHLNLHINSLELGDSAVYFCASSQVSPDNSPLHFGNGTRLTVT.

This clonotype has a handful of counts. The rearrangement joins TRBV27 to TRBJ2-1; no definite D call. This CDR3 spans 12 amino acids. Germline values: CDR1 MNHEY, CDR2 SMNVEV (reference sequence). V was shortened by 4 bases and J by 6 bases, with 7 bases between the two germline ends. This CDR3 reads CASSSGFNEQFF. DNA for the CDR3: TGTGCCAGCAGTTCTGGATTCAATGAGCAGTTCTTC.

The chain is built from TRBV28 and TRBJ2-7, with a tentative D call TRBD1 (6 bases). V was trimmed by 4 bases and J by 0 bases, leaving 13 bases between them. The CDR3 consists of 15 residues. From germline, CDR1 is MDHEN and CDR2 SYDVKM. In DNA form, the CDR3 reads TGTGCCAGCAGTTCACAGGGTCCCTGCTCCTACGAGCAGTACTTC. This sequence encodes CASSSQGPCSYEQYF.

This clonotype appeared a single time. The V call is TRBV4-2, the J call TRBJ1-4; a possible D gene is TRBD1 (6 bases). The CDR3 runs to 14 residues. Trimming left V 8 bases short and J 4 bases short, with 14 bases between. CDR1 and CDR2 from the germline V gene are LGHNA and YNFKEQ. The CDR3 bases are TGTGCCAGCGCTAGGACAGCTCGTAATGAAAAACTGTTTTTT. This codes for CASARTARNEKLFF.

The gene calls are TRBV2 and TRBJ1-2; 7 nucleotides match TRBD1. Unmatched junction bases numbered 3, after V lost 4 bases and J lost 7 bases. Germline V gives CDR1 SNHLY, CDR2 FYNNEI. The CDR3 length is 12 residues. The CDR3 loop reads CASSGGQAGYTF. The CDR3 region has the DNA TGTGCCAGCAGTGGAGGACAGGCTGGCTACACCTTC. Full variable domain (outside the CDR3, taken from reference TRBV2 and TRBJ1-2): EPEVTQTPSHQVTQMGQEVILRCVPISNHLYFYWYRQILGQKVEFLVSFYNNEISEKSEIFDDQFSVERPDGSNFTLKIRSTKLEDSAMYFCASSGGQAGYTFGSGTRLTVV.

The genes are TRBV15 and TRBJ1-2; no reliable D call. The V end was cut by 0 bases, the J end by 3 bases, with 11 bases between. Germline CDR1 reads LNHNV; CDR2 reads YYDKDF (reference sequence). The CDR3 length is 15 residues. The CDR3 DNA sequence: TGTGCCACCAGCAGAGATCAGTGGAGGGACTATGGCTACACCTTC. Encoded protein: CATSRDQWRDYGYTF.

This chain connects TRBV29-1 to TRBJ1-1; weak D call: TRBD1 (5 bases). The ends were cut back, 5 bases at V and 3 bases at J, with 16 bases in the middle. CDR1 SQVTM and CDR2 ANQGSEA come from the germline V gene. The CDR3 consists of 14 residues. DNA for the CDR3: TGCAGCGTTTACCCGTGGGGAGGGGACACTGAAGCTTTCTTT. It codes for CSVYPWGGDTEAFF.

In its sample, this clonotype was seen many times. The V and J genes are TRBV7-2 and TRBJ1-2; the D is unclear. Trimming shortened V by 1 base and J by 2 bases, and 11 bases separated the two germline ends. Germline V lookup: CDR1 SGHTA, CDR2 FQGNSA. CDR3 size: 15 residues. CDR3 coding DNA: TGTGCCAGCAGCTTAGACAGTTCGGGGAACTATGGCTACACCTTC. Encoded protein: CASSLDSSGNYGYTF.